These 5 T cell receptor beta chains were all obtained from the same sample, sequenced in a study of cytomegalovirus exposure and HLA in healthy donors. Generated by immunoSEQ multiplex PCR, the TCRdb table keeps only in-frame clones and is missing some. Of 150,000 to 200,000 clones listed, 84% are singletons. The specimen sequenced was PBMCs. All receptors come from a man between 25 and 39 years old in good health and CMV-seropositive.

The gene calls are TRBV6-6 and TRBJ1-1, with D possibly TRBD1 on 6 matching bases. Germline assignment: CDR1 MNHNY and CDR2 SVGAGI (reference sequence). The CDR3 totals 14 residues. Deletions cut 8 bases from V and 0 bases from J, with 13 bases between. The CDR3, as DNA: TGTGCCAGCTCTAGGGACACCATGAACACTGAAGCTTTCTTT. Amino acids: CASSRDTMNTEAFF.

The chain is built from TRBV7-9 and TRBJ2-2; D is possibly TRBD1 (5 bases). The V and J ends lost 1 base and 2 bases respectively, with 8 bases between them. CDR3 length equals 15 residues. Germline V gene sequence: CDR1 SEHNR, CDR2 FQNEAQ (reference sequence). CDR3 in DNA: TGTGCCAGCAGCTTAGAGGGGATCAACACCGGGGAGCTGTTTTTT. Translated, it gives CASSLEGINTGELFF.

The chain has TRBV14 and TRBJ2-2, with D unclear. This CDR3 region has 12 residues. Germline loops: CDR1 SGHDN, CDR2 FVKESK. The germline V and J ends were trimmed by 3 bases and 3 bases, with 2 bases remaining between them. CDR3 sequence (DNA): TGTGCCAGCAGCCACTACACCGGGGAGCTGTTTTTT. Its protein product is CASSHYTGELFF.

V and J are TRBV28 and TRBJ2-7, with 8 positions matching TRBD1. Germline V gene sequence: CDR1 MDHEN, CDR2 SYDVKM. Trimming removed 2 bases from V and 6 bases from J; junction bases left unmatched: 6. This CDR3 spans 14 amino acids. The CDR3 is CASSLEQGVGEQYF. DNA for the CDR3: TGTGCCAGCAGTTTAGAACAGGGGGTCGGCGAGCAGTACTTC.

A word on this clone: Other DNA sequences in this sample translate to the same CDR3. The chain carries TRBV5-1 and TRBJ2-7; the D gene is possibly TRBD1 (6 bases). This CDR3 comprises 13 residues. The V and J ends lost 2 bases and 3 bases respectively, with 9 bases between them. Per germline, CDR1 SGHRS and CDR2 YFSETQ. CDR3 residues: CASSLTGFYEQYF. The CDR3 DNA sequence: TGCGCCAGCAGCTTAACAGGGTTCTACGAGCAGTACTTC.